The present TCR beta chain was sequenced within a study of cytomegalovirus exposure and HLA in healthy donors. Findings of the study overall: Accounts indicate the classifier identified cytomegalovirus status with strong specificity and sensitivity.

Turning to this clone: Its antigen is not identified.

The data were produced by immunoSEQ multiplex PCR, yet TCRdb's version contains in-frame clones alone and is incomplete. This table has about 130,000 clones, about 88% appearing once. The sequenced sample was PBMCs. The sequence was obtained from a man aged 25-45 years in good health and CMV-seronegative.

The CDR3 DNA reads as TGTGCCAGTAGTAAGTGGACAGGGGGCGGGGGCGAGCAGTACTTC. Encoded protein: CASSKWTGGGGEQYF. The chain links TRBV19 to TRBJ2-7; 11 nucleotides match TRBD1. With 4 bases clipped from V and 6 bases from J, the junction kept 8 bases outside the gene matches. The CDR3 consists of 15 residues. Looked up from germline, CDR1 is LNHDA and CDR2 is SQIVND (reference sequence).